The 25 T cell receptor beta chains below were found in one sample sequenced in a study of T cell responses to AZD1222 COVID-19 vaccine. Generated by immunoSEQ multiplex PCR, the TCRdb table keeps only in-frame clones and is missing some. The table lists more than 85,000 clones, roughly 85% of them singletons. This specimen was peripheral blood, taken on day 0 of AZD1222 vaccination. The receptors were gathered from an adult in good health.

The V call is TRBV9, the J call TRBJ1-4; D not resolved. Trimming left V 0 bases short and J 14 bases short, with 23 bases between. Germline V gene sequence: CDR1 SGDLS, CDR2 YYNGEE. The length of the CDR3 is 16 residues. The CDR3 DNA is TGTGCCAGCAGCGTAGTCGGGGAACGCCAGAATGAAAGGCTGTTTTTT. This encodes CASSVVGERQNERLFF.

The chain uses TRBV6-1 and TRBJ2-2; 11 nucleotides agree with TRBD2. V dropped 7 bases and J dropped 4; count of bases not matched to a gene: 5. The CDR3 contains 15 residues. Per germline, CDR1 MNHNS and CDR2 SASEGT. The CDR3 protein is CASTPGTSGTGELFF. As DNA, the CDR3 is TGTGCCAGCACCCCAGGGACTAGCGGCACCGGGGAGCTGTTTTTT.

The CDR3, as DNA: TGTGCCACCAGCAGAGATTGGACTAGCTCCTACAATGAGCAGTTCTTC. Translation gives CATSRDWTSSYNEQFF. The chain couples TRBV15 to TRBJ2-1; 7 bases agree with TRBD2. This CDR3 region has 16 residues. Trimming cost V 0 bases and J 0 bases; bases outside gene matches: 2. Germline CDR1 LNHNV, CDR2 YYDKDF (reference sequence).

This CDR3 reads CASSTGTGWCNQPQHF. The CDR3 coding sequence is TGTGCCAGCAGTACCGGGACAGGGTGGTGCAATCAGCCCCAGCATTTT. The chain couples TRBV6-4 to TRBJ1-5, with 9 bases that match TRBD1. Germline trimming cut 5 bases from V and 2 bases from J; bases unmatched to any gene: 7. The CDR3 runs 16 residues. Per germline, CDR1 MRHNA and CDR2 SNTAGT.

The V call is TRBV5-1, the J call TRBJ2-1; D is unresolved. This CDR3 comprises 15 residues. The germline CDR1 and CDR2 sequences are SGHRS and YFSETQ. The ends were cut back, 1 base at V and 1 base at J, with 9 bases in the middle. The DNA of the CDR3 is TGCGCCAGCAGCTTGCAAGGTAGTTCCTACAATGAGCAGTTCTTC. This gives the protein CASSLQGSSYNEQFF.

The gene calls are TRBV2 and TRBJ2-4; 8 bases are shared with TRBD2. Per germline, CDR1 SNHLY and CDR2 FYNNEI. CDR3 size: 16 residues. With 8 bases clipped from V and 0 bases from J, the junction kept 9 bases outside the gene matches. The CDR3 spells CASYQLAEGAKNIQYF. DNA for the CDR3: TGTGCCAGCTACCAACTAGCGGAGGGAGCCAAAAACATTCAGTACTTC.

The DNA for the CDR3 is TGTGCCAGCAGCTTCTCAGGGGGGACCCACTACGAGCAGTACTTC. It translates to CASSFSGGTHYEQYF. The chain carries TRBV7-8 and TRBJ2-7; weak D call: TRBD1 (7 bases). Germline lookup yields CDR1 SGHVS and CDR2 FQNEAQ. Trimming removed 3 bases at V and 3 bases at J, with 15 bases between. The CDR3 covers 15 residues.

This chain connects TRBV6-5 to TRBJ1-2; D call uncertain. The CDR3 has 15 amino acids. V was cut by 8 bases and J by 1 base, with 17 bases left in between. Germline CDR1 reads MNHEY; CDR2 reads SVGAGI. CDR3 sequence: CASLPDPNHNYGYTF. The CDR3 nucleotides are TGTGCCAGCTTACCCGATCCGAACCATAACTATGGCTACACCTTC.

The chain joins TRBV24-1 to TRBJ2-2; 7 bases agree with TRBD1. This CDR3 region has 15 residues. Per germline, CDR1 KGHDR and CDR2 SFDVKD. J lost 6 bases, V lost 2 bases, and 5 bases had no gene match. CDR3 loop: CATSDSGTAPGELFF. The CDR3 DNA follows: TGTGCCACCAGTGATTCCGGGACAGCCCCCGGGGAGCTGTTTTTT.

CDR3 sequence (DNA): TGTGCCAGCAACGGTGGGGGAACCGAGCAGTACTTC. It yields the protein CASNGGGTEQYF. V and J are TRBV11-2 and TRBJ2-7, with D possibly called TRBD1 or TRBD2 (5 bases each). V was clipped by 7 bases and J by 6 bases, with 13 bases between them. The CDR3 totals 12 residues. The germline V gene encodes CDR1 SGHAT and CDR2 FQNNGV.

The count of this clone is one. The chain carries TRBV5-5 and TRBJ2-1, with TRBD2 matching 7 bases. V was pared by 1 base and J by 6 bases, with 7 bases of the junction left unmatched. Germline CDR1 reads SGHKS; CDR2 reads YYEKEE (reference sequence). There are 15 residues in the CDR3. CDR3 amino acids: CASSLNGGSGNEQFF. In DNA form, the CDR3 reads TGTGCCAGCAGCTTGAACGGCGGGAGTGGCAATGAGCAGTTCTTC.

This clone has just one count. The V and J genes are TRBV18 and TRBJ1-2, with TRBD1 matching over 7 bases. The ends lost 0 bases at V and 5 bases at J; junction bases unmatched: 6. The CDR3 covers 15 residues. Looked up from germline, CDR1 is KGHSH and CDR2 is LQKENI. The CDR3 DNA sequence: TGTGCCAGCTCACCACCGTCCGGGACAGCGTATGGCTACACCTTC. It yields the protein CASSPPSGTAYGYTF.

This chain uses TRBV2 with TRBJ1-2; a possible D gene is TRBD1 (6 bases). Germline CDR1 is SNHLY and CDR2 is FYNNEI. The V and J ends lost 7 bases and 6 bases respectively, with 27 bases between them. The CDR3 has 17 amino acids. For the CDR3, the DNA is TGTGCCAGCATGTCAGGGGACCCGGTGGGTTTTTCCGATGGCTACACCTTC. Translating it yields CASMSGDPVGFSDGYTF.

The chain recombines TRBV7-3 with TRBJ2-2; D is unclear. The V end lost 5 bases, the J end lost 1 base, and 8 bases lay between the germline ends. Germline values: CDR1 SGHTA, CDR2 FQGTGA. The CDR3 spans 14 residues. The CDR3 loop is CASSEDGNTGELFF. The CDR3 DNA is TGTGCCAGCAGCGAGGACGGGAACACCGGGGAGCTGTTTTTT.

A remark on this clone: This sample also contains other DNA sequences that code for the same CDR3. The rearrangement uses TRBV4-2 and TRBJ2-7; D is ambiguous. Germline-derived CDR1 and CDR2 are LGHNA and YNFKEQ. This CDR3 has 12 amino acids. The V and J ends lost 0 bases and 5 bases respectively, with 5 bases between them. For the CDR3, the DNA is TGTGCCAGCAGCCAAGATCGCAACGAGCAGTACTTC. This encodes CASSQDRNEQYF.

This clone was recorded once. The chain recombines TRBV25-1 with TRBJ2-7, with D possibly matching TRBD2 (5 bases). Germline V gene lookup returns CDR1 MGHDK and CDR2 SYGVNS. The germline V and J ends were trimmed by 4 bases and 2 bases, with 12 bases remaining between them. The CDR3 is 14 residues long. The DNA for the CDR3 is TGTGCCAGCAGTGTCTGGACTGACGCCTACGAGCAGTACTTC. It is translated as CASSVWTDAYEQYF.

The J gene is TRBJ2-5, the V gene TRBV7-3; the match to TRBD1 covers 7 bases. From germline, CDR1 is SGHTA and CDR2 FQGTGA. The CDR3 length is 14 residues. Germline trimming cut 4 bases from V and 2 bases from J; bases unmatched to any gene: 4. This CDR3 reads CASSSGTAQETQYF. In DNA, the CDR3 is TGTGCCAGCAGCTCAGGGACAGCTCAAGAGACCCAGTACTTC.

This rearrangement joins TRBV7-9 to TRBJ1-6; possibly TRBD1 for D (5 bases). This CDR3 has 14 residues. V was trimmed by 6 bases and J by 10 bases, leaving 16 bases between them. The V gene's germline CDR1 is SEHNR and CDR2 FQNEAQ (reference sequence). The CDR3 sequence: CASSPTVAGSPLHF. The CDR3 DNA follows: TGTGCCAGCAGTCCGACAGTTGCGGGGTCACCCCTCCACTTT.

The chain carries TRBV5-1 and TRBJ2-3; D is undetermined. Germline CDR1 is SGHRS and CDR2 is YFSETQ. The CDR3 sequence is 13 residues long. V was pared by 0 bases and J by 4 bases, with 6 bases between. The CDR3 is CASSLDGPDTQYF. The CDR3 coding sequence is TGCGCCAGCAGCTTGGACGGTCCAGATACGCAGTATTTT.

The DNA of the CDR3 is TGCGCCAGCAGCTTCGTCCAGGGTCAGAACGAGCAGTACTTC. Translated, it gives CASSFVQGQNEQYF. The gene calls are TRBV5-1 and TRBJ2-7, with D perhaps TRBD1 (5 bases). Trimming pared 2 bases from V and 5 bases from J, leaving 14 bases between. This CDR3 contains 14 residues. The germline V gene has CDR1 SGHRS and CDR2 YFSETQ.

V and J are TRBV28 and TRBJ2-1; 13 bases fit TRBD2. The CDR3 runs 15 residues. Germline V gene data show CDR1 as MDHEN and CDR2 as SYDVKM. V trimming: 6 bases; J trimming: 8 bases; junction bases outside the gene matches: 7. The chain's CDR3 is CASSLGTSGIYEQFF. The CDR3 DNA is TGTGCCAGCAGCCTCGGGACTAGCGGGATATATGAGCAGTTCTTC. Supplemented by reference TRBV28 and TRBJ2-1, the full variable domain reads DVKVTQSSRYLVKRTGEKVFLECVQDMDHENMFWYRQDPGLGLRLIYFSYDVKMKEKGDIPEGYSVSREKKERFSLILESASTNQTSMYLCASSLGTSGIYEQFFGPGTRLTVL.

The genes are TRBV7-3 and TRBJ2-2; no clear D. Germline CDR1 SGHTA, CDR2 FQGTGA. This CDR3 contains 12 residues. With 8 bases removed from V and 7 bases from J, the gap between germline ends came to 11 bases. CDR3 in amino acids: CASGLGGGELFF. The CDR3 DNA is TGTGCCAGCGGGCTGGGTGGCGGGGAGCTGTTTTTT.

The genes are TRBV5-1 and TRBJ2-5; possible D gene TRBD1, 5 bases. In germline, CDR1 is SGHRS, CDR2 YFSETQ. The CDR3 extends over 16 amino acids. The V gene lost 4 bases and the J gene lost 0 bases, with 16 bases spanning the gap. The CDR3 sequence is CASSPGHNTYQETQYF. CDR3 coding DNA: TGCGCCAGCAGCCCAGGACACAACACGTACCAAGAGACCCAGTACTTC.

The chain has TRBV6-6 and TRBJ1-5; TRBD1 matches at 7 bases. The junction had 11 bases not matched to a gene; V was cut back by 6 bases and J by 6 bases. Germline V CDR1 and CDR2: MNHNY, SVGAGI (reference sequence). This CDR3 is 15 amino acids long. CDR3 sequence: CASRKEAGGSQPQHF. The CDR3 bases are TGTGCCAGCAGGAAGGAGGCAGGGGGAAGTCAGCCCCAGCATTTT.

V and J are TRBV7-9 and TRBJ1-1; the match to TRBD1 covers 9 bases. V was clipped by 1 base and J by 1 base; unmatched bases: 4. CDR1 and CDR2 from the germline V gene are SEHNR and FQNEAQ (reference sequence). This CDR3 has 16 residues. The CDR3 nucleotides are TGTGCCAGCAGCTTAGGTGGGACAGGGACGAACACTGAAGCTTTCTTT. Its protein product is CASSLGGTGTNTEAFF. Complete variable domain (other parts from reference TRBV7-9 and TRBJ1-1): DTGVSQNPRHKITKRGQNVTFRCDPISEHNRLYWYRQTLGQGPEFLTYFQNEAQLEKSRLLSDRFSAERPKGSFSTLEIQRTEQGDSAMYLCASSLGGTGTNTEAFFGQGTRLTVV.